The T cell receptor beta chain described here comes from a study of blood T cell repertoires in COVID-19. About the research overall: T cells, B-cell-depleted T cells, or PBMCs supplied cDNA or gDNA.

In the original processing: Reference gene primer amplification in the assay estimated nucleated cell counts. TCRdb's copy holds only in-frame clones and misses some; the assay was immunoSEQ multiplex PCR. The V and J calls and the clone size are those of that table, but D and trimming were determined from the DNA. Here the sample spans about 70,000 clones, 75% to 85% being singletons. Germline assignment: CDR1 LGHNT and CDR2 FRNRAP. J lost 4 bases, V lost 7 bases, and 15 bases had no gene match. This CDR3 is 17 amino acids long. The source material was peripheral blood. This receptor was identified in a man aged 65-85 years who had recovered from COVID-19. The V gene is TRBV12-5, the J gene TRBJ2-1; TRBD2 matches at 8 bases. As DNA, the CDR3 is TGTGCTAGTGTCCATAAACGGGAGGGGCTCGCTTACAATGAGCAGTTCTTC. Its protein is CASVHKREGLAYNEQFF.